Given below is one TCR beta chain in context. 60 Vbeta and 13 Jbeta primers were used in PCR. Using immunoSEQ multiplex PCR, the repertoire was profiled, and TCRdb retains in-frame clones only, with some absent. The table records about 280,000 clones, around 90% of them present only once. This entry belongs to a study of cytomegalovirus exposure and HLA in healthy donors. Study as a whole: An earlier analysis identified 117 million unique TCR beta sequences in about 170 million T cells. Within the Caucasian-associated ancestry cluster were roughly 81% of the roughly 400 genotyped donors.

V was pared by 8 bases and J by 2 bases, with 8 bases of the junction left unmatched. CDR3 length: 14 amino acids. Sequenced input: PBMCs. The chain employs TRBV5-3 and TRBJ2-5, with TRBD1 matching 8 bases. TRBV5-3 is flagged as an ORF with uncertain function. This TCR came from a woman aged 18-29 years in good health and CMV-seronegative. CDR3 protein: CASPTGEVQETQYF. In DNA form, the CDR3 reads TGTGCCAGCCCGACAGGGGAGGTTCAAGAGACCCAGTACTTC.